This T cell receptor beta chain was sequenced for a study of T cells in Graves' hyperthyroidism and ophthalmopathy (dated by TCRdb to about 2019). The study in broad terms: Peripheral blood was collected at initial diagnosis, before any treatment. An independent validation cohort of around 20 hyperthyroidism patients and 17 patients who later progressed to ophthalmopathy tested prospective prediction of ophthalmopathy. In addition, the study compared T-cell repertoires in thyroid tissue and in blood from roughly six Graves' hyperthyroidism patients. Once sampling was done, hyperthyroidism patients were given methimazole at a starting dose of 30 mg daily, whereas ophthalmopathy patients were given high-dose intravenous methylprednisolone. The 90 to 100 discovery patients were randomly split 7:3 into training and test sets. To identify TCR V-J signatures that set the groups apart, the researchers used a discovery cohort of about a hundred patients, made up of 43 with Graves' ophthalmopathy and 55 to 65 with stable Graves' hyperthyroidism. According to the paper, TCR Vbeta CDR3 sequencing was carried out on over 130 peripheral blood samples, which came from more than 40 ophthalmopathy, 70 to 80 hyperthyroidism and approximately 17 progressor patients. Summary of the overall study and its limitations: In validation, the model predicted progression to ophthalmopathy with about 71% sensitivity and approximately 74% specificity, a median of 6.5 months before onset. In cross-validation, a model built on a 13 V-J signature told ophthalmopathy apart from stable hyperthyroidism with under 90% sensitivity and about 81% specificity, and in testing the same model reached 80%/75%. Sample size was not statistically predetermined, and blinding of investigators to group allocation was not performed. Most expanded thyroid clonotypes (frequency above 0.001) were also detected in blood, suggesting blood repertoires may reflect thyroid immune responses.

Stable Graves' hyperthyroidism was defined as the absence of progression to ophthalmopathy over 18 months of follow-up. Hyperthyroidism patients were newly diagnosed, with disease duration under 2 months, and aged 18 to 65 years. Any patient with an uncontrolled infection, another autoimmune disease, pregnancy or lactation was excluded. Diagnoses were established on the basis of clinical symptoms, serum thyroxine and TRAb, thyroid ultrasound, and orbital computed tomography. Ficoll-Paque density gradient centrifugation was used to isolate PBMCs from approximately 11 ml of fresh peripheral blood. Total RNA was extracted using Trizol reagent, and RNA quality was assessed on an Agilent 2100 Bioanalyzer. This clonotype was counted ten times or more. The clone's antigen remains unknown. It has no much larger one-base neighbor in the sample; base qualities were not kept. TCR beta CDR3 regions were amplified from RNA transcripts. The first round of RT-PCR for the TCR CDR3 was performed with the HTBI primer set and the Qiagen OneStep RT-PCR kit. Libraries were constructed in a second round of multiplex PCR, after which size selection and purification were carried out. Libraries were sequenced paired-end with 100 bp reads on an Illumina HiSeq2000. The study's processing was this. SOAPnuke was used to process the raw data, throwing out any read that contained adapters or uncalled bases, had a mean Phred below 15, or lacked an exact constant-primer or identifier match. COPE v1.2.5 was used to merge the high-quality paired reads, and each unique nucleotide sequence was defined as a clonotype. MiTCR v1.1 was used to align the clonotypes against IMGT TRBV, TRBD and TRBJ reference segments. The analysis included only V-J combinations with a frequency above 0.0001, which together covered approximately 99% of the repertoires. A TCS score was defined as the ratio of F50 (clonal expansion) to E x V (chaos), with BLOSUM62-based TCRdist applied between CDR3 peptides within each V-J. Welch's t-statistics and random forest reduced several hundred V-J features to 10 to 15, which were used in a naive Bayes classifier (R e1071). TCRdb reanalyzed the raw reads on its own, using fastp at Q25 for trimming and MiXCR for clone calling, and kept in-frame beta chains. Each entry is one CDR3 protein sequence, shown with its most common DNA and genes. These V and J calls originate from TCRdb's pipeline instead of the authors' own analysis. The sample table lists about 290,000 distinct CDR3 sequences, roughly 13% of them with a count of one. The ten biggest clones cover 7.9% of the sample.

The CDR3 runs 13 amino acids, cysteine and phenylalanine included. CDR3 DNA is the only sequence kept; it has 39 bases, read in frame from the first base. Cut back by 2 bases and 7 bases, the V and J ends lie 9 bases apart. From a lookup of the germline V gene (reference sequence), CDR1 and CDR2 are MNHEY and SMNVEV. The sequenced sample was blood. The clonotype comes from a woman between 35 and 50 years old with Graves' hyperthyroidism. The chain is encoded by TRBV27 joined to TRBJ2-1, with the D segment identity uncertain. CDR3 reads: CASSLMLGNEQFF. The nucleotide sequence reads TGTGCCAGCAGTTTAATGCTAGGGAATGAGCAGTTCTTC.